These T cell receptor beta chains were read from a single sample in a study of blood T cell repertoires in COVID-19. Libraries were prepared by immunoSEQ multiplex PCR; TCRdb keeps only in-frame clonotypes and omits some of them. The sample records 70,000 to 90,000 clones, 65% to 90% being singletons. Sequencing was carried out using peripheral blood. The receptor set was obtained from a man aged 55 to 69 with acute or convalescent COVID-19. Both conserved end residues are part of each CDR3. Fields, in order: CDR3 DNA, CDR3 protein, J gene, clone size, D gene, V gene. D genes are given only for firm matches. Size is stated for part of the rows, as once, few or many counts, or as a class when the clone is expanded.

TGTGCCAGTAGTATAGCCCGTCCCGCTTACAGTCTCACCGGGGAGCTGTTTTTT CASSIARPAYSLTGELFF TRBJ2-2 - - TRBV19
TGTGCCAGCAGTGAAAGGGCAGGGGGGCCCCAGCATTTT CASSERAGGPQHF TRBJ1-5 - TRBD1 TRBV2
TGTGCCAGCAGCCCTCTAGCGGGAGGCACCGGGGAGCTGTTTTTT CASSPLAGGTGELFF TRBJ2-2 - TRBD2 TRBV3-1/TRBV3-2
TGTGCCAGCAGTTACTCGGCCTCCACAGATACGCAGTATTTT CASSYSASTDTQYF TRBJ2-3 - - TRBV6-5
TGTGCCAGCAGCTTACCAGAGAACACTGAAGCTTTCTTT CASSLPENTEAFF TRBJ1-1 few - TRBV7-2
TGCGCCAGCAGCTTGTTTGGCGGGAGTATCCACGAGCAGTACTTC CASSLFGGSIHEQYF TRBJ2-7 - TRBD2 TRBV5-1
TGTGCCAGCAGTGAAAGCAGGGGCGCCCCTATCTCCTTC CASSESRGAPISF TRBJ1-2 - - TRBV6-1
TGTGCCAGCAGCCAAGATAGGGGACTAGCGGGATACGAGCAGTACTTC CASSQDRGLAGYEQYF TRBJ2-7 few TRBD2 TRBV3-1/TRBV3-2
TGTGCCAGCTCACCAAGGGGGCGGTCGAATGAAAAACTGTTTTTT CASSPRGRSNEKLFF TRBJ1-4 - TRBD1 TRBV18
TGTGCCAGCAGCCAAGAATTCAGAGGTGAGCAGTTCTTC CASSQEFRGEQFF TRBJ2-1 - - TRBV4-2
TGTGCCAGCAGTAACGAAAGGAGGGGTGGTGGCTACACCTTC CASSNERRGGGYTF TRBJ1-2 - - TRBV6-6
TGTGCCAGCTCCGCCGGGACAGGGACCCCAGATACGCAGTATTTT CASSAGTGTPDTQYF TRBJ2-3 - TRBD1 TRBV18
TGTGCCAGCAGTACCAGGGACAGGGAGGTGGGCTACACCTTC CASSTRDREVGYTF TRBJ1-2 - TRBD1 TRBV28
TGTGCCAGCAGCTTAAATGGGGCGGGGACCGGGGAGCTGTTTTTT CASSLNGAGTGELFF TRBJ2-2 - - TRBV11-2
TGTGCCAGCAGTGAGCGCAGGGGGCTTTCACCCCTCCACTTT CASSERRGLSPLHF TRBJ1-6 - TRBD1 TRBV6-4
TGTGCCAGCAGTCGGAGGGCGGGAGTAAGGAATGAGCAGTTCTTC CASSRRAGVRNEQFF TRBJ2-1 - TRBD2 TRBV6-2/TRBV6-3
TGTGCCAGCAGGCAGGGGCTATCCTACGAGCAGTACTTC CASRQGLSYEQYF TRBJ2-7 - - TRBV6-5
TGCGCCAGCAGCTTGACTACCATCGAGCAGTACTTC CASSLTTIEQYF TRBJ2-7 - - TRBV5-1
TGCAGCGCAGGGACTAGCGGGGTCACCGGGGAGCTGTTTTTT CSAGTSGVTGELFF TRBJ2-2 - TRBD2 TRBV29-1
TGTGCCAGCAGCTTAGACCCGGCTAGCGGGGGGGCGGGTACGCAGTATTTT CASSLDPASGGAGTQYF TRBJ2-3 - TRBD2 TRBV7-2
TGTGCCAGCAGCTATAATTTTTGGGCTAGCGGGGGGATTTACGAGCAGTACTTC CASSYNFWASGGIYEQYF TRBJ2-7 - TRBD2 TRBV7-8
TGTGCCAGCAGCTTAGCGCCGGGGGGGAACTATGGCTACACCTTC CASSLAPGGNYGYTF TRBJ1-2 few - TRBV7-2
TGTGCCAGCAGTGAAGCCCGAGCGCAGTATTTT CASSEARAQYF TRBJ2-3 - - TRBV2
TGCAGCGTTAGAACAGGGAACACTGAAGCTTTCTTT CSVRTGNTEAFF TRBJ1-1 - - TRBV29-1
TGTGCCAGCAGCCCGAGGACAGGGAGAGGCCAGCCCCAGCATTTT CASSPRTGRGQPQHF TRBJ1-5 once TRBD1 TRBV7-2
TGCGCCAGCGAGGTCAGGGGCACCTCACACGAGCAGTACTTC CASEVRGTSHEQYF TRBJ2-7 - - TRBV23-1
TGTGCCACCAGTGATATTTACAGGGTGCAGGAAAAAGAGACCCAGTACTTC CATSDIYRVQEKETQYF TRBJ2-5 - - TRBV24-1
TGTGCCAGCAGCTTGGCAGGAGGAGCGGGCGTGTACAATGAGCAGTTCTTC CASSLAGGAGVYNEQFF TRBJ2-1 - - TRBV5-4
TGTGCCTGGACTCTCTGGGACCCTAGCGGGGGGGCACGAGAGACCCAGTACTTC CAWTLWDPSGGARETQYF TRBJ2-5 - TRBD2 TRBV30
TGTGCCTGGAGGGCCGGGAGAGTAAACACCGGGGAGCTGTTTTTT CAWRAGRVNTGELFF TRBJ2-2 - - TRBV30
TGTGCCATCAGGAGGGCGTTAGCTTATGGCTACACCTTC CAIRRALAYGYTF TRBJ1-2 - - TRBV10-3